This entry is about one TCR beta chain. The sample is drawn from a study of T cells after yellow fever vaccination. Study-level information: SMART-Seq v4 Ultra Low Input prepared the low-cell-number fractions.

TCRdb recomputed calls from the 5' RACE reads with MiXCR, one row per CDR3 protein. This table has about 340,000 distinct CDR3 sequences, roughly an eighth appearing once. This CDR3 spans 17 amino acids. The germline gives CDR1 MNHEY, CDR2 SMNVEV (reference sequence). The J segment lost 6 bases and the V segment lost 1 base, leaving 6 bases of the junction unmatched. The TCR sequence derives from a man younger than 35 who received the YFV17D yellow fever vaccine. Sequencing used CD4+ T cells sorted from PBMCs, obtained 15 days after the yellow fever booster vaccination. This sequence joins TRBV27 and TRBJ2-1; 13 bases agree with TRBD2. CDR3 sequence: CASSLLTSGGRGNEQFF. The CDR3 region has the DNA TGTGCCAGCAGTTTATTGACTAGCGGGGGGCGGGGCAATGAGCAGTTCTTC.